These T cell receptor beta chains were read from a single sample in a study of T cell responses to AZD1222 COVID-19 vaccine. TCRdb's table, derived via immunoSEQ multiplex PCR, lists solely in-frame clones and lacks some. The top ten hold less than 1.6% of the sample, which has roughly 160,000 clones, over 75% seen once. Source: peripheral blood, taken on day 0 of AZD1222 vaccination. These receptors came from an adult in good health. Both conserved end residues are part of each CDR3. A D gene is named only where the DNA matches it firmly. The size of a clone is reported for some rows only, either as once, few or many, or as a class for expanded clones.

j_call v_call clone_size d_call cdr3_aa cdr3_nt
TRBJ2-1 TRBV7-9 - - CASSLYTRSNNEQFF TGTGCCAGCAGCTTATATACTAGAAGCAACAATGAGCAGTTCTTC
TRBJ1-1 TRBV2 - - CASSTGLNTEAFF TGTGCCAGCAGTACAGGGTTGAACACTGAAGCTTTCTTT
TRBJ2-1 TRBV19 - TRBD1 CASTTRRGRGPFGEQFF TGTGCCAGTACCACCAGGCGGGGCAGGGGGCCGTTTGGTGAGCAGTTCTTC
TRBJ1-1 TRBV12-3/TRBV12-4 few - CASSRGGTEAFF TGTGCCAGCAGTCGAGGGGGGACTGAAGCTTTCTTT
TRBJ2-7 TRBV3-1/TRBV3-2 once TRBD2 CASSRSLAGGLTYEQYF TGTGCCAGCAGCCGTTCGCTAGCGGGGGGCTTGACTTACGAGCAGTACTTC
TRBJ2-7 TRBV7-3 once - CASSPDSSYEQYF TGTGCCAGCAGCCCCGACAGCTCCTACGAGCAGTACTTC
TRBJ1-1 TRBV9 - - CASSVVGDPEAFF TGTGCCAGCAGCGTAGTGGGAGACCCAGAAGCTTTCTTT
TRBJ1-4 TRBV15 - - CATSRVPGEKKLFF TGTGCCACCAGCAGAGTCCCAGGAGAGAAAAAACTGTTTTTT
TRBJ1-1 TRBV5-4 - - CASSLSLGENTEAFF TGTGCCAGCAGCTTGTCCCTAGGAGAGAACACTGAAGCTTTCTTT
TRBJ2-1 TRBV3-1/TRBV3-2 - - CASSAHTSYNEQFF TGTGCCAGCAGCGCTCATACTAGCTACAATGAGCAGTTCTTC
TRBJ1-2 TRBV5-1 - - CASSRDLEAYGYTF TGCGCCAGCAGCCGGGACCTGGAAGCCTATGGCTACACCTTC
TRBJ1-6 TRBV5-1 - - CASSKGHPENNSPLHF TGCGCCAGCAGTAAGGGCCACCCAGAAAATAATTCACCCCTCCACTTT
TRBJ1-2 TRBV11-2 - TRBD1 CASSLVQGDYGYTF TGTGCCAGCAGCTTAGTACAGGGGGACTATGGCTACACCTTC
TRBJ1-4 TRBV6-5 - TRBD1 CASSRDRGLNEKLFF TGTGCCAGCAGTCGGGACAGGGGACTTAATGAAAAACTGTTTTTT
TRBJ1-4 TRBV15 - - CATSRGTANNEKLFF TGTGCCACCAGCAGAGGGACTGCAAATAATGAAAAACTGTTTTTT
TRBJ1-2 TRBV28 - TRBD1 CASSSRTGEDYGYTF TGTGCCAGCAGTTCCCGAACAGGGGAGGACTATGGCTACACCTTC
TRBJ1-6 TRBV6-6 - - CASSPITGFGARTASNSPLHF TGTGCCAGCAGTCCTATAACAGGGTTCGGGGCCCGCACAGCCTCTAATTCACCCCTCCACTTT
TRBJ1-1 TRBV2 - TRBD1 CASSRTGKNTEAFF TGTGCCAGCAGCCGGACAGGGAAAAACACTGAAGCTTTCTTT
TRBJ2-7 TRBV5-8 - - CATKLQGGYEQYF TGTGCCACCAAGCTTCAGGGGGGCTACGAGCAGTACTTC
TRBJ2-5 TRBV19 - TRBD2 CASSGPSGETQYF TGTGCCAGTAGTGGTCCTAGCGGGGAGACCCAGTACTTC
TRBJ2-7 TRBV18 - - CASSLPGASYEQYF TGTGCCAGCTCGTTACCGGGGGCCTCCTACGAGCAGTACTTC
TRBJ2-3 TRBV5-1 - TRBD2 CASRQTAGGTDTQYF TGCGCCAGCAGGCAAACAGCGGGGGGCACAGATACGCAGTATTTT
TRBJ2-5 TRBV6-5 - - CASDLGARLETQYF TGTGCCAGCGACCTCGGGGCCCGACTTGAGACCCAGTACTTC
TRBJ1-5 TRBV28 once - CASSPRGGREPQHF TGTGCCAGCAGTCCCCGGGGCGGCCGGGAGCCCCAGCATTTT
TRBJ2-5 TRBV7-2 - TRBD1 CASSPRKDRGRETQYF TGTGCCAGCAGCCCCCGGAAAGACAGGGGAAGGGAGACCCAGTACTTC
TRBJ2-7 TRBV6-5 - - CASSADGDTFDF TGTGCCAGCAGCGCCGACGGGGACACCTTCGACTTC
TRBJ1-2 TRBV19 - - CASSPGTSYGYTF TGTGCCAGTTCCCCCGGGACAAGCTATGGCTACACCTTC
TRBJ1-6 TRBV7-9 - - CASSSPLGQGSNSPLHF TGTGCCAGCAGCTCCCCGTTGGGGCAGGGGTCTAATTCACCCCTCCACTTT
TRBJ1-6 TRBV19 - - CASGQHSALHF TGTGCCAGTGGACAGCATTCGGCCCTCCACTTT
TRBJ2-1 TRBV5-1 - TRBD1 CASSDGTEDNEQFF TGCGCCAGCAGCGACGGGACAGAGGATAATGAGCAGTTCTTC
TRBJ1-3 TRBV7-6 - TRBD1 CASSLETGSNTIYF TGTGCCAGCAGCTTAGAGACAGGGAGTAACACCATATATTTT
TRBJ1-1 TRBV5-1 - - CASSLEGVRTEAFF TGCGCCAGCAGCTTGGAGGGGGTAAGGACTGAAGCTTTCTTT
TRBJ2-1 TRBV6-1 - - CASSEAGSYNEQFF TGTGCCAGCAGTGAAGCGGGGAGCTACAATGAGCAGTTCTTC
TRBJ2-4 TRBV19 - - CASRTGHLAKNIQYF TGTGCCAGTAGGACGGGACATCTAGCCAAAAACATTCAGTACTTC
TRBJ2-7 TRBV5-6 - - CASSLEVQSYEQYF TGTGCCAGCAGCTTGGAGGTTCAGTCCTACGAGCAGTACTTC
TRBJ2-5 TRBV7-2 many - CASSLVLGGETQYF TGTGCCAGCAGCTTAGTGCTGGGTGGGGAGACCCAGTACTTC
TRBJ1-1 TRBV5-1 - - CASSLGWTIADTEAFF TGCGCCAGCAGCTTGGGTTGGACTATCGCTGACACTGAAGCTTTCTTT